This is a list of T cell receptor beta chains from one sample in a study of cytomegalovirus exposure and HLA in healthy donors. Assay used: immunoSEQ multiplex PCR; TCRdb lists only in-frame clones, some missing. The top ten hold around 2.6% of the sample, which has about 98,000 clones, approximately 87% seen once. The sample taken for sequencing was PBMCs. These receptor sequences come from a man aged 40-49 years in good health and CMV-seronegative. The CDR3 runs from the conserved cysteine through the conserved F or W. The D gene is left open where the match is weak. A clone size is listed for some rows: how often the clone was seen (once, few, many), or a class if it is expanded.

>TRBJ2-1|TRBV5-1|NA|NA|15
TGCGCCAGCAGCGGGGGCCCGGGGGGCTACAATGAGCAGTTCTTC
CASSGGPGGYNEQFF
>TRBJ1-1|TRBV7-9|TRBD1|NA|14
TGTGCCAGCAGGGACACAGGGGAGAGGACTGAAGCTTTCTTT
CASRDTGERTEAFF
>TRBJ1-2|TRBV9|NA|NA|16
TGTGCCAGCAGCTTACGCCCCGAGCCTTACTACTATGGCTACACCTTC
CASSLRPEPYYYGYTF
>TRBJ2-3|TRBV18|NA|NA|15
TGTGCCAGCTCACCACCTCGGGGGGCTCCAGATACGCAGTATTTT
CASSPPRGAPDTQYF
>TRBJ1-1|TRBV12-5|NA|NA|15
TGTGCTAGTGGTTTGGTCGGTGGGGGGGACACTGAAGCTTTCTTT
CASGLVGGGDTEAFF
>TRBJ1-5|TRBV6-1|NA|NA|14
TGTGCCAGCAGTAACCAGTTGAGCAATCAGCCCCAGCATTTT
CASSNQLSNQPQHF
>TRBJ2-1|TRBV29-1|NA|NA|13
TGCAGCGTTGAATTCTCACGGTACAATGAGCAGTTCTTC
CSVEFSRYNEQFF
>TRBJ2-3|TRBV11-1|NA|NA|14
TGTGCCAGCAGCCTCGGTCGTCACACAGATACGCAGTATTTT
CASSLGRHTDTQYF
>TRBJ2-7|TRBV6-1|TRBD2|NA|13
TGTGCCAGCAGTCCTAGCGGTTCCTACGAGCAGTACTTC
CASSPSGSYEQYF
>TRBJ1-4|TRBV4-2|TRBD1|NA|14
TGTGCCAGCAGCCAAGGGACAGGTAATGAAAAACTGTTTTTT
CASSQGTGNEKLFF
>TRBJ2-3|TRBV19|TRBD2|NA|16
TGTGCCAGTAGGCCGGGACTAGCGGGGCCCACAGATACGCAGTATTTT
CASRPGLAGPTDTQYF
>TRBJ1-2|TRBV29-1|TRBD1|NA|15
TGCAGCGTTGTCGACAGGGGATCTTCTAACTATGGCTACACCTTC
CSVVDRGSSNYGYTF
>TRBJ1-1|TRBV14|TRBD1|once|15
TGTGCCAGTTGTGACAGGGGGTCTGCGGGCACTGAAGCTTTCTTT
CASCDRGSAGTEAFF
>TRBJ1-5|TRBV6-4|NA|NA|13
TGTGCCAGCAGTTCTGAGGGCAATCAGCCCCAGCATTTT
CASSSEGNQPQHF
>TRBJ2-2|TRBV19|NA|NA|14
TGTGCCAGTAGTCGACAGGTGAACACCGGGGAGCTGTTTTTT
CASSRQVNTGELFF
>TRBJ2-5|TRBV9|NA|NA|14
TGTGCCAGCAGCCCCTACGGGGATCAAGAGACCCAGTACTTC
CASSPYGDQETQYF
>TRBJ1-6|TRBV5-1|NA|NA|14
TGCGCCAGCAGCCCCCAGGGTCGGAATTCACCCCTCCACTTT
CASSPQGRNSPLHF
>TRBJ1-1|TRBV13|NA|NA|14
TGTGCCAGCAGCGATAATTCAGTTACCACTGAAGCTTTCTTT
CASSDNSVTTEAFF
>TRBJ2-3|TRBV5-1|NA|NA|14
TGCGCCAGCAGTTGGGAGGGGGGAGGCGATACGCAGTATTTT
CASSWEGGGDTQYF
>TRBJ1-5|TRBV19|NA|NA|15
TGTGCCAGTAGTATCCAGGGTGATAGCAATCAGCCCCAGCATTTT
CASSIQGDSNQPQHF
>TRBJ1-4|TRBV2|NA|NA|16
TGTGCCAGCCGCCTAATCGGGACTACCGTCAATGAAAAACTGTTTTTT
CASRLIGTTVNEKLFF
>TRBJ1-4|TRBV10-2|TRBD1|NA|15
TGCGCCAGCAGTCCCGGGACAGGGGGTAACGACAAACTGTTTTTT
CASSPGTGGNDKLFF
>TRBJ2-5|TRBV10-2|NA|NA|13
TGCGCCAGTCGGGTGTCCGGAGGAGAGACCCAGTACTTC
CASRVSGGETQYF
>TRBJ2-7|TRBV7-6|TRBD2|NA|15
TGTGCCAGCAGCCCGGTACTAGCGGGACTCGTAGAGCAGTACTTC
CASSPVLAGLVEQYF
>TRBJ1-1|TRBV11-2|NA|NA|18
TGTGCCAGCAGCTTACCCCCCAGACAGACCGGTTTGAACACTGAAGCTTTCTTT
CASSLPPRQTGLNTEAFF
>TRBJ2-7|TRBV2|TRBD1|NA|14
TGTGCCAGCAGTGGGGACAGGGGCACCTACGAGCAGTACTTC
CASSGDRGTYEQYF
>TRBJ2-3|TRBV14|NA|NA|16
TGTGCCAGCAGCCCGCTCCGGCAGGGGAGTAGAGATACGCAGTATTTT
CASSPLRQGSRDTQYF
>TRBJ1-1|TRBV19|TRBD1|NA|18
TGTGCCAGTTCCCCGCAGTGGGGACAGGGGTTAGGGTTGACTGAAGCTTTCTTT
CASSPQWGQGLGLTEAFF
>TRBJ2-7|TRBV11-2|NA|NA|12
TGTGCCAGCAGTCGTAGCAATGGGGAGCAGTACTTC
CASSRSNGEQYF
>TRBJ2-3|TRBV30|TRBD1|NA|13
TGTGCCTGGACGAGACAGGGTTTGGATACGCAGTATTTT
CAWTRQGLDTQYF
>TRBJ1-5|TRBV27|NA|few|14
TGTGCCAGCAGTTTATTCGGTAGCAATCAGCCCCAGCATTTT
CASSLFGSNQPQHF
>TRBJ2-1|TRBV6-6|TRBD2|NA|15
TGTGCCAGCAGTTCCGAGGAGCGGGGGGTTCATGAGCAGTTCTTC
CASSSEERGVHEQFF
>TRBJ2-7|TRBV27|NA|NA|14
TGTGCCAGCAGTTTAGGAGGCGACGTGTACGAGCAGTACTTC
CASSLGGDVYEQYF
>TRBJ2-1|TRBV6-6|NA|NA|16
TGTGCCAGCAGTTACCCGCGTAACGCGGGTTACAATGAGCAGTTCTTC
CASSYPRNAGYNEQFF
>TRBJ2-3|TRBV6-5|NA|NA|15
TGTGCCAGCAGCCCCGGGGAGCGGACCACAGATACGCAGTATTTT
CASSPGERTTDTQYF
>TRBJ1-5|TRBV7-9|TRBD1|NA|15
TGTGCCAGCAGCCGGACAGGCGATAGCAATCAGCCCCAGCATTTT
CASSRTGDSNQPQHF
>TRBJ2-7|TRBV19|TRBD1|NA|15
TGTGCCAGTAGTCCAATCCGGGACAGTCCCTACGAGCAGTACTTC
CASSPIRDSPYEQYF
>TRBJ2-1|TRBV4-1|NA|NA|15
TGCGCCAGCAGCCAAGTGGAGGGGGGGGACAATGAGCAGTTCTTC
CASSQVEGGDNEQFF
>TRBJ2-7|TRBV5-3|NA|NA|15
TGTGCCAGAAGCTTGTCACCACACCAGTCTTACGAGCAGTACTTC
CARSLSPHQSYEQYF
>TRBJ1-6|TRBV7-9|NA|NA|16
TGTGCCAGCAGCTTACGCGGTGACGGAGGTCTTTCACCCCTCCACTTT
CASSLRGDGGLSPLHF